This T cell receptor (beta chain) comes out of a study of T cells after yellow fever vaccination. At the level of the study: With SMART-Seq v4 Ultra Low Input, the fractions containing low cell numbers were prepared.

Broader study findings: The secondary response peaked faster, at day 5 versus 15, but was weaker.

As TCR cDNA was made by 5'RACE template switching, a universal primer site and UMIs were added. TCRdb passed the 5' RACE reads through MiXCR, listing each CDR3 protein once. Of roughly 340,000 distinct CDR3 sequences detected, about 9.5% appear once; the ten largest clones hold about 20%. This clonotype has ten or more counts. The antigen is not known. Germline values: CDR1 DFQATT, CDR2 SNEGSKA (reference sequence). The CDR3 runs to 15 residues. Trimming removed 6 bases at V and 3 bases at J, with 18 bases between. The input for sequencing was PBMCs, taken on the day of the first yellow fever vaccination. V and J are TRBV20-1 and TRBJ1-3, with a possible D match to TRBD1 (5 bases). This sequence originates from a man between 18 and 35 years old who received the YFV17D yellow fever vaccine. CDR3 nucleotides: TGCAGTGCCAGGGACGGCGGGGCCTTTGGAAACACCATATATTTT. It is translated as CSARDGGAFGNTIYF.